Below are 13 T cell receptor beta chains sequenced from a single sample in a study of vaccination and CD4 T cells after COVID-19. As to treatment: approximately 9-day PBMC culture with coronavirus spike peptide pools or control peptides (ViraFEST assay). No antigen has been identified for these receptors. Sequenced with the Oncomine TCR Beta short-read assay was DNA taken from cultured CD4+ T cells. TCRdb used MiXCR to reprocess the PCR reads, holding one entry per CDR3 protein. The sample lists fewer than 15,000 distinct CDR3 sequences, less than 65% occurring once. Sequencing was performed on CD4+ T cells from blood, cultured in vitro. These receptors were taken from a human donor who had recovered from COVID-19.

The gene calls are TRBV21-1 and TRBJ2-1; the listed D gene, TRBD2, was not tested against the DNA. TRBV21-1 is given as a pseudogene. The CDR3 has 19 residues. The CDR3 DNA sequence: TGTGCCAGCAGCAAAATCGAGAGGCCCGAGGGAGGATCCTACAATGAGCAGTTCTTC. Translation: CASSKIERPEGGSYNEQFF.

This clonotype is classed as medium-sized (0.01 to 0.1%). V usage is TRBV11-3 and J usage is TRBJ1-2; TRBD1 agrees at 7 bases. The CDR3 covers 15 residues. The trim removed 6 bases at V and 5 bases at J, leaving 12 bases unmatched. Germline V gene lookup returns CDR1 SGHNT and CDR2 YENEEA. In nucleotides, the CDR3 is TGTGCCAGCAGACCGGGACAGTCAGCTCGGTATGGCTACACCTTC. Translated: CASRPGQSARYGYTF.

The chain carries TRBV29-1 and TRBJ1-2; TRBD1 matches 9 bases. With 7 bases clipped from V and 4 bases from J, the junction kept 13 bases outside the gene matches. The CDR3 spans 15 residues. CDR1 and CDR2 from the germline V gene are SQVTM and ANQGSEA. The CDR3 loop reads CSGGTWTGAAYGYTF. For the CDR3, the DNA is TGCAGCGGGGGGACCTGGACAGGGGCCGCCTATGGCTACACCTTC.

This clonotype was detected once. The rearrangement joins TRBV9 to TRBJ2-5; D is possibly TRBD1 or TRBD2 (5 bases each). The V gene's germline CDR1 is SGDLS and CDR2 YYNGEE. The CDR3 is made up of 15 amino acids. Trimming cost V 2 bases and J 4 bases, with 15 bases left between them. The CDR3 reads CASSVLGVDGETQYF. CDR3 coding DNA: TGTGCCAGCAGCGTCTTGGGGGTGGACGGAGAGACCCAGTACTTC.

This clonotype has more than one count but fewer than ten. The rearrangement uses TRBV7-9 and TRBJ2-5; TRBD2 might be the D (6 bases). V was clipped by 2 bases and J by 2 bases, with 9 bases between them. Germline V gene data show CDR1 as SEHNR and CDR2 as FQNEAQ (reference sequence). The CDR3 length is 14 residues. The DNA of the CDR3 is TGTGCCAGCAGCTTACGTAGCGGTCAAGAGACCCAGTACTTC. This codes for CASSLRSGQETQYF.

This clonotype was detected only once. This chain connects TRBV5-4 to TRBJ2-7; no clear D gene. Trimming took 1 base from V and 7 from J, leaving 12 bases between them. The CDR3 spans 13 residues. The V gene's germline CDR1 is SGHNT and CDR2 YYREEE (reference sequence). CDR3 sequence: CASSLRPAPEQYF. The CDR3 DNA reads TGTGCCAGCAGCTTGAGGCCCGCTCCTGAGCAGTACTTC.

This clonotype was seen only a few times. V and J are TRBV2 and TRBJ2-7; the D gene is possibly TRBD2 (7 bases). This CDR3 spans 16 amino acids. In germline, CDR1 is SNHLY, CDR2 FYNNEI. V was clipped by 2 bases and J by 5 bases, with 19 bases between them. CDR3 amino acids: CASSEKWGGQSDEQYF. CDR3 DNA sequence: TGTGCCAGCAGTGAAAAGTGGGGGGGCCAATCCGACGAGCAGTACTTC.

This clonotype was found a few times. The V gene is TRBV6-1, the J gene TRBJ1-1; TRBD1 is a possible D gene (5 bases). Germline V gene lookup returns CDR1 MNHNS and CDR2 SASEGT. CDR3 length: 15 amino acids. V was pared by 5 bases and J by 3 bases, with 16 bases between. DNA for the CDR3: TGTGCCAGCAGTACCATAGGGACCGAAGACACTGAAGCTTTCTTT. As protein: CASSTIGTEDTEAFF.

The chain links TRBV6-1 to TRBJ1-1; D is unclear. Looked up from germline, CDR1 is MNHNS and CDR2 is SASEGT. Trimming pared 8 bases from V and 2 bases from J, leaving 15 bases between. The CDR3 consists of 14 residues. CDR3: CASDPRTGNTEAFF. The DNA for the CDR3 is TGTGCCAGCGACCCCCGGACGGGAAACACTGAAGCTTTCTTT.

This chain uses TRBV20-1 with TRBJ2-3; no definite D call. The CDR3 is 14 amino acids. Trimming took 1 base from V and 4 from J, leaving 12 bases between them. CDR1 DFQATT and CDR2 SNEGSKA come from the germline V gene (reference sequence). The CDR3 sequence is CSARALAESDTQYF. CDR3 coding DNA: TGCAGTGCTAGAGCCTTGGCGGAATCAGATACGCAGTATTTT.

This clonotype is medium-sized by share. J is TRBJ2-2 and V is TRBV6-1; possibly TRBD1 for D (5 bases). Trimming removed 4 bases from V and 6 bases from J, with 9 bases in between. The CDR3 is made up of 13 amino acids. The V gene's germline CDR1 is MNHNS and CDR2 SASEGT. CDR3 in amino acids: CASSGQGAGELFF. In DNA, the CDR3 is TGTGCCAGCAGTGGTCAGGGTGCCGGGGAGCTGTTTTTT.

This chain's CDR3 is CASSQGGVNQPQHF. As DNA, the CDR3 is TGTGCCAGCAGCCAAGGGGGAGTCAATCAGCCCCAGCATTTT. The chain carries TRBV3-1 and TRBJ1-5, with D hard to call. With 1 base removed from V and 3 bases from J, the gap between germline ends came to 7 bases. Germline V lookup: CDR1 LGHDT, CDR2 YNNKEL (reference sequence). The length of the CDR3 is 14 residues.

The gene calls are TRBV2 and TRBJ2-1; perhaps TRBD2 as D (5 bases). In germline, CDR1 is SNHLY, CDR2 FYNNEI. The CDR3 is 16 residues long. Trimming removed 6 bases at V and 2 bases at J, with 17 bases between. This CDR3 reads CASRTGIPSAYNEQFF. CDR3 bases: TGTGCCAGCAGAACCGGGATCCCGTCCGCCTACAATGAGCAGTTCTTC.